The clone carrying this TCR beta chain was counted between two and nine times. The V end lost 5 bases, the J end lost 2 bases, and 15 bases lay between the germline ends. This CDR3 has 15 residues. Germline V lookup: CDR1 SEHNR, CDR2 FQNEAQ (reference sequence). The data were taken from a study of CD8+ T cells in alopecia areata. cDNA serving as the sequencing template came from extracted, reverse transcribed RNA. Measured with immunoSEQ multiplex PCR; TCRdb has only the in-frame clones, and not every one. The sample shows some 200,000 clones, 45% to 65% of them seen only once. The treatment was: oral pan-JAK inhibitor, 5-10 mg twice daily.

The material was CD4+ T cells sorted from blood, obtained at week 4, from a patient treated with tofacitinib. This TCR came from a human donor with alopecia areata. V gene TRBV7-9 combines with J gene TRBJ2-5; D perhaps matches TRBD1 (6 bases). The CDR3 coding sequence is TGTGCCAGCAGCGGGGGACAATCCCGACAAGAGACCCAGTACTTC. It specifies CASSGGQSRQETQYF.